These 11 T cell receptor beta chains share one sample of origin, sequenced in a study of beta chain features in type 1 diabetes. Overall study findings and caveats: Among all four CD4+ subsets, Type 1 diabetes patients had TCRB CDR3s that were moderately but significantly shorter.

The antigens these receptors bind are not known. The investigators reverse transcribed all of the isolated RNA, so they sequenced expressed TCRB transcripts. Some clones are missing from TCRdb's copy, which holds only in-frame ones; the method was immunoSEQ multiplex PCR. The repertoire holds about 160,000 clones, 7.8% seen once, with more than 0.75% in the top ten. Sample: central memory CD4+ T cells from blood. Source of these receptors: a woman aged 40 to 50 with type 1 diabetes.

The rearrangement links TRBV30 to TRBJ1-2; no definite D call. CDR1 is GTSNPN, CDR2 SVGIG, per germline (reference sequence). This CDR3 has 11 amino acids. The germline V and J ends were trimmed by 2 bases and 6 bases, with 7 bases remaining between them. The chain's CDR3 is CAWSLGHGYTF. The CDR3 nucleotides read TGTGCCTGGAGTCTCGGTCATGGCTACACCTTC. Filled out from reference TRBV30 and TRBJ1-2, the complete variable domain reads SQTIHQWPATLVQPVGSPLSLECTVEGTSNPNLYWYRQAAGRGLQLLFYSVGIGQISSEVPQNLSASRPQDRQFILSSKKLLLSDSGFYLCAWSLGHGYTFGSGTRLTVV.

Many counts were recorded for this clone. This chain joins TRBV16 and TRBJ1-1; 8 positions agree with TRBD1. J gave up 6 bases and V 0 bases, and 6 bases lay outside the gene matches. CDR3 length: 15 residues. Germline CDR1 reads KGHSY; CDR2 reads FQNENV. As DNA, the CDR3 is TGTGCCAGCAGCCAATCCTGGACAGGGTCAGCTGAAGCTTTCTTT. Protein sequence: CASSQSWTGSAEAFF.

V usage is TRBV7-2 and J usage is TRBJ2-7, with TRBD2 identical over 12 bases. Germline V gene data show CDR1 as SGHTA and CDR2 as FQGNSA. V shed 3 bases and J 7 bases; nucleotides not matched to a gene: 4. CDR3 length equals 14 residues. The CDR3 loop is CASSFSSGGGEQYF. The DNA of the CDR3 is TGTGCCAGCAGCTTCTCTAGCGGGGGGGGAGAGCAGTACTTC.

This clone occurred a few times. V usage is TRBV11-2 and J usage is TRBJ1-5, with D possibly being TRBD1 (6 bases). Per the germline V gene, CDR1 is SGHAT and CDR2 is FQNNGV. V was cut by 0 bases and J by 6 bases, with 6 bases left in between. This CDR3 has 13 residues. CDR3 sequence reads: CASSLDRGQPQHF. The CDR3 DNA is TGTGCCAGCAGCTTAGACAGGGGTCAGCCCCAGCATTTT. Combining the CDR3 with reference TRBV11-2 and TRBJ1-5 gives the whole variable domain EAGVAQSPRYKIIEKRQSVAFWCNPISGHATLYWYQQILGQGPKLLIQFQNNGVVDDSQLPKDRFSAERLKGVDSTLKIQPAKLEDSAVYLCASSLDRGQPQHFGDGTRLSIL.

This chain links TRBV7-8 with TRBJ2-1, with a weak D call TRBD2 (6 bases). Trimming cost V 1 base and J 3 bases, with 10 bases left between them. Germline values: CDR1 SGHVS, CDR2 FQNEAQ. The CDR3 has 15 amino acids. The DNA for the CDR3 is TGTGCCAGCAGCTTAGGGGCGGGACTCTACAATGAGCAGTTCTTC. This sequence encodes CASSLGAGLYNEQFF.

The sample holds many counts of this clone. V is TRBV29-1 and J is TRBJ1-5; D is unclear. Germline V gene lookup returns CDR1 SQVTM and CDR2 ANQGSEA. The CDR3 contains 13 residues. Trimming removed 0 bases from V and 3 bases from J, with 6 bases in between. Here the CDR3 reads CSVEEFHNQPQHF. Written as DNA, the CDR3 is TGCAGCGTTGAAGAGTTCCACAATCAGCCCCAGCATTTT.

In its sample, this clone was seen a few times. This chain links TRBV7-2 with TRBJ2-3; D gene uncertain. The V gene's germline CDR1 is SGHTA and CDR2 FQGNSA. Trimming removed 5 bases at V and 2 bases at J, with 11 bases between. The CDR3 sequence is 14 residues long. The CDR3 region has the DNA TGTGCCAGCAGCCTGGGCTCAAACACAGATACGCAGTATTTT. Translated: CASSLGSNTDTQYF. Full variable domain (remainder filled in from reference TRBV7-2 and TRBJ2-3): GAGVSQSPSNKVTEKGKDVELRCDPISGHTALYWYRQSLGQGLEFLIYFQGNSAPDKSGLPSDRFSAERTGGSVSTLTIQRTQQEDSAVYLCASSLGSNTDTQYFGPGTRLTVL.

This clone was seen a handful of times. This chain links TRBV9 with TRBJ1-4; D unresolved. The CDR3 has 12 amino acids. The V end was cut by 3 bases, the J end by 8 bases, with 8 bases between. Germline CDR1 SGDLS, CDR2 YYNGEE. In DNA, the CDR3 is TGTGCCAGCAGCGATGGGAGCGAAAAACTGTTTTTT. Amino acid sequence: CASSDGSEKLFF.

This clone showed up just a few times. The CDR3 nucleotides are TGTGCCAGCAGCGCGACAGCAACTAATGAAAAACTGTTTTTT. Translation: CASSATATNEKLFF. This chain connects TRBV5-6 to TRBJ1-4, with a possible D match to TRBD1 (5 bases). The CDR3 totals 14 residues. Germline-derived CDR1 and CDR2 are SGHDT and YYEEEE. Trimming pared 4 bases from V and 0 bases from J, leaving 7 bases between.

This clone has a handful of counts. This chain joins TRBV5-1 and TRBJ1-1, with D tentatively TRBD1 (6 bases). The CDR3 length is 14 residues. The germline gives CDR1 SGHRS, CDR2 YFSETQ. Trimming pared 4 bases from V and 4 bases from J, leaving 14 bases between. The CDR3 bases are TGCGCCAGCAGCCTACAGGGTGGGGGCACTGAAGCTTTCTTT. Translating it yields CASSLQGGGTEAFF.

This clone was counted between two and nine times. J is TRBJ2-1 and V is TRBV9, with 15 positions matching TRBD2. The junction had 1 base not matched to a gene; V was cut back by 3 bases and J by 9 bases. The CDR3 sequence is 14 residues long. Germline assignment: CDR1 SGDLS and CDR2 YYNGEE. This CDR3 is CASSEGLAGGEQFF. The CDR3 DNA follows: TGTGCCAGCAGCGAGGGACTAGCGGGAGGTGAGCAGTTCTTC.